A single sample is the source of the 26 T cell receptor beta chains below, sequenced in a study of blood T cell repertoires in COVID-19. Here immunoSEQ multiplex PCR was the method, and the copy in TCRdb shows in-frame clones only, minus some. The sample includes 50,000 or so clones, roughly 81% seen only once; the top ten take around 5.3%. The sequenced sample consisted of peripheral blood. The receptors derive from a woman aged 60-75 years with acute or convalescent COVID-19.

The chain couples TRBV19 to TRBJ2-1; D gene unclear. Germline V gene sequence: CDR1 LNHDA, CDR2 SQIVND (reference sequence). The CDR3 loop spans 13 amino acids. The ends were cut back, 3 bases at V and 5 bases at J, with 8 bases in the middle. CDR3 region: CASSMHENNEQFF. CDR3 sequence (DNA): TGTGCCAGTAGTATGCACGAGAACAATGAGCAGTTCTTC.

V usage is TRBV6-5 and J usage is TRBJ2-3, with TRBD2 identical over 7 bases. CDR1 and CDR2 from the germline V gene are MNHEY and SVGAGI. Trimming at V came to 0 bases and at J to 6 bases, leaving 6 bases not matched to a gene. The CDR3 is made up of 15 amino acids. The CDR3 coding sequence is TGTGCCAGCAGTTACTCGAAGGCGGGAGCGGATACGCAGTATTTT. Amino acids: CASSYSKAGADTQYF.

This clone was detected only once. The gene calls are TRBV29-1 and TRBJ2-3; weak D call: TRBD2 (6 bases). The germline gives CDR1 SQVTM, CDR2 ANQGSEA. The V end was cut by 4 bases, the J end by 1 base, with 9 bases between. This CDR3 contains 13 residues. CDR3 coding DNA: TGCAGCGTTGGTAGCGGTCGCACAGATACGCAGTATTTT. Its translation is CSVGSGRTDTQYF.

This clone was recorded a few times. The rearrangement joins TRBV19 to TRBJ1-1; a possible D gene is TRBD1 (5 bases). V gave up 9 bases and J gave up 2 bases, with 28 bases separating them. This CDR3 spans 18 amino acids. Germline-derived CDR1 and CDR2 are LNHDA and SQIVND (reference sequence). The CDR3 DNA is TGTGCCAGCTATGGTCGCTGGGTATGGGGCCACATTAACACTGAAGCTTTCTTT. Residues: CASYGRWVWGHINTEAFF.

V gene TRBV7-9 combines with J gene TRBJ1-4; TRBD1 might be the D (5 bases). The CDR3 contains 15 residues. Germline values: CDR1 SEHNR, CDR2 FQNEAQ (reference sequence). Trimming cost V 5 bases and J 10 bases, with 20 bases left between them. The CDR3 DNA reads as TGTGCCAGCAGCAGCCAACAGGCCCAAGGGATAAAACTGTTTTTT. Amino acid sequence: CASSSQQAQGIKLFF.

The V and J genes are TRBV11-2 and TRBJ2-1; TRBD1 aligns across 8 bases. This CDR3 contains 15 residues. Germline V lookup: CDR1 SGHAT, CDR2 FQNNGV. Unmatched junction bases numbered 4, after V lost 5 bases and J lost 1 base. Here the CDR3 reads CASSPDRGSYNEQFF. DNA for the CDR3: TGTGCCAGCAGCCCCGACAGGGGATCCTACAATGAGCAGTTCTTC.

The chain employs TRBV9 and TRBJ1-3; 8 bases are shared with TRBD1. V was clipped by 0 bases and J by 0 bases; unmatched bases: 5. The CDR3 is 17 amino acids. Germline V gene lookup returns CDR1 SGDLS and CDR2 YYNGEE. The DNA for the CDR3 is TGTGCCAGCAGCGTAGTGGACAGGGCGGCCTCTGGAAACACCATATATTTT. It yields the protein CASSVVDRAASGNTIYF.

The V call is TRBV6-5, the J call TRBJ2-1; 10 nucleotides align to TRBD2. Per the germline V gene, CDR1 is MNHEY and CDR2 is SVGAGI. V was clipped by 6 bases and J by 8 bases; unmatched bases: 7. The CDR3 totals 14 residues. The CDR3 DNA reads as TGTGCCAGCAGGGCGGGACTAGCGAGGGATGAGCAGTTCTTC. Translation gives CASRAGLARDEQFF.

The genes are TRBV18 and TRBJ1-1, with D possibly matching TRBD1 (6 bases). Looked up from germline, CDR1 is KGHSH and CDR2 is LQKENI. The CDR3 has 16 residues. V lost 4 bases and J lost 0, with 15 bases in between. The CDR3 sequence is CASSHRPTGLNTEAFF. CDR3 in DNA: TGTGCCAGCTCACACCGTCCTACAGGGCTGAACACTGAAGCTTTCTTT. The entire variable domain, with the rest obtained from reference TRBV18 and TRBJ1-1, is as follows: NAGVMQNPRHLVRRRGQEARLRCSPMKGHSHVYWYRQLPEEGLKFMVYLQKENIIDESGMPKERFSAEFPKEGPSILRIQQVVRGDSAAYFCASSHRPTGLNTEAFFGQGTRLTVV.

The J gene is TRBJ1-3, the V gene TRBV9; TRBD1 is a possible D gene (6 bases). CDR3 length: 16 residues. Germline loops: CDR1 SGDLS, CDR2 YYNGEE. V was cut by 0 bases and J by 2 bases, with 12 bases left in between. CDR3 residues: CASSVGWTVAGNTIYF. In DNA, the CDR3 is TGTGCCAGCAGCGTAGGCTGGACAGTTGCTGGAAACACCATATATTTT.

This chain links TRBV7-8 with TRBJ2-7; unclear D gene. This CDR3 is 14 amino acids long. CDR1 is SGHVS, CDR2 FQNEAQ, per germline. Trimming shortened V by 5 bases and J by 5 bases, and 16 bases separated the two germline ends. As DNA, the CDR3 is TGTGCCAGCAGCCTGGCAATAAGTAGCAACGAGCAGTACTTC. Its translation: CASSLAISSNEQYF.

This sequence joins TRBV6-1 and TRBJ1-4; D unclear. The germline V and J ends were trimmed by 3 bases and 8 bases, with 16 bases remaining between them. The germline V gene encodes CDR1 MNHNS and CDR2 SASEGT. This CDR3 has 15 amino acids. CDR3 residues: CASSESLLLPEKLFF. CDR3 nucleotides: TGTGCCAGCAGTGAGAGCTTGTTACTACCCGAAAAACTGTTTTTT.

The chain recombines TRBV27 with TRBJ2-7, with D perhaps matching TRBD1 (6 bases). The CDR3 covers 13 residues. In germline, CDR1 is MNHEY, CDR2 SMNVEV (reference sequence). V was shortened by 0 bases and J by 7 bases, with 10 bases between the two germline ends. In DNA, the CDR3 is TGTGCCAGCAGTTTATCCGACAGGTCGGAGCAGTACTTC. Its translation: CASSLSDRSEQYF.

The rearrangement uses TRBV28 and TRBJ1-5, with 8 bases matching TRBD1. CDR1 and CDR2 (germline): MDHEN, SYDVKM. V shed 6 bases and J 0 bases; nucleotides not matched to a gene: 13. This CDR3 spans 18 amino acids. This chain's CDR3 is CASRSNRDRLYSNQPQHF. The CDR3 DNA reads as TGTGCCAGCAGATCGAACCGGGACAGGCTGTATAGCAATCAGCCCCAGCATTTT. The whole variable domain, remainder taken from reference TRBV28 and TRBJ1-5, is DVKVTQSSRYLVKRTGEKVFLECVQDMDHENMFWYRQDPGLGLRLIYFSYDVKMKEKGDIPEGYSVSREKKERFSLILESASTNQTSMYLCASRSNRDRLYSNQPQHFGDGTRLSIL.

This clone was seen ten or more times. This chain joins TRBV7-2 and TRBJ1-3; weak D call: TRBD1 (5 bases). The CDR3 has 16 amino acids. With 4 bases removed from V and 0 bases from J, the gap between germline ends came to 13 bases. Germline V gene lookup returns CDR1 SGHTA and CDR2 FQGNSA. The CDR3 DNA is TGTGCCAGCAGCTCCGGGGGAGCGAGCTCTGGAAACACCATATATTTT. This sequence encodes CASSSGGASSGNTIYF.

This rearrangement joins TRBV6-5 to TRBJ1-1, with a weak D call TRBD1 (6 bases). The V end was cut by 4 bases, the J end by 7 bases, with 16 bases between. Germline values: CDR1 MNHEY, CDR2 SVGAGI. The CDR3 consists of 14 residues. The CDR3, as DNA: TGTGCCAGCAGTTTATACAGGGATTCGGGTGAAGCTTTCTTT. As protein: CASSLYRDSGEAFF.

DNA of the CDR3: TGCGCCAGCAGCCAAGTGGCTGCTAGGGACAGGGCTGGAGAGACCCAGTACTTC. It yields the protein CASSQVAARDRAGETQYF. The rearrangement joins TRBV4-1 to TRBJ2-5, with 9 bases aligning to TRBD1. Germline values: CDR1 MGHRA, CDR2 YSYEKL. Germline trimming cut 1 base from V and 4 bases from J; bases unmatched to any gene: 13. This CDR3 has 18 residues.

The CDR3 here is CASSKPGQGGGRYTF. CDR3 in DNA: TGTGCCAGCAGTAAGCCGGGACAGGGGGGAGGTCGCTACACCTTC. The J gene is TRBJ1-2, the V gene TRBV6-6, with 11 bases that match TRBD1. This CDR3 spans 15 amino acids. Trimming at V came to 5 bases and at J to 9 bases, leaving 11 bases not matched to a gene. Germline V gene lookup returns CDR1 MNHNY and CDR2 SVGAGI (reference sequence).

Here the CDR3 reads CASSSGTGVSEQFF. In nucleotides, the CDR3 is TGTGCCAGTAGCTCCGGGACAGGGGTATCTGAGCAGTTCTTC. The rearrangement uses TRBV19 and TRBJ2-1; TRBD1 aligns across 10 bases. This CDR3 has 14 amino acids. CDR1 LNHDA and CDR2 SQIVND come from the germline V gene (reference sequence). The ends lost 6 bases at V and 9 bases at J; junction bases unmatched: 8.

The chain is built from TRBV5-1 and TRBJ2-5; maybe TRBD2 (6 bases). Germline values: CDR1 SGHRS, CDR2 YFSETQ. Trimming removed 3 bases at V and 5 bases at J, with 20 bases between. This CDR3 has 16 amino acids. This chain's CDR3 is CASSSTSGTRGETQYF. CDR3 DNA sequence: TGCGCCAGCAGCTCGACCTCCGGGACCCGGGGGGAGACCCAGTACTTC. Full variable domain (rest looked up from reference TRBV5-1 and TRBJ2-5): KAGVTQTPRYLIKTRGQQVTLSCSPISGHRSVSWYQQTPGQGLQFLFEYFSETQRNKGNFPGRFSGRQFSNSRSEMNVSTLELGDSALYLCASSSTSGTRGETQYFGPGTRLLVL.

This chain joins TRBV27 and TRBJ1-2; possibly TRBD1 for D (6 bases). Germline V CDR1 and CDR2: MNHEY, SMNVEV (reference sequence). The V end was cut by 8 bases, the J end by 0 bases, with 16 bases between. The CDR3 loop spans 15 amino acids. This CDR3 is CASLGGQGANYGYTF. As DNA, the CDR3 is TGTGCCAGCCTCGGGGGGCAGGGAGCTAACTATGGCTACACCTTC.

This chain uses TRBV30 with TRBJ1-6; no definite D call. Trimming pared 1 base from V and 5 bases from J, leaving 12 bases between. The CDR3 contains 15 residues. Germline assignment: CDR1 GTSNPN and CDR2 SVGIG (reference sequence). CDR3 sequence reads: CAWSGLGLHNSPLHF. The CDR3 DNA reads TGTGCCTGGAGTGGATTAGGACTTCATAATTCACCCCTCCACTTT. Full variable domain (missing parts from reference TRBV30 and TRBJ1-6): SQTIHQWPATLVQPVGSPLSLECTVEGTSNPNLYWYRQAAGRGLQLLFYSVGIGQISSEVPQNLSASRPQDRQFILSSKKLLLSDSGFYLCAWSGLGLHNSPLHFGNGTRLTVT.

The V gene is TRBV7-9, the J gene TRBJ2-1; D might be TRBD1 (5 bases). The germline CDR1 and CDR2 sequences are SEHNR and FQNEAQ (reference sequence). CDR3 length: 14 amino acids. Trimming removed 2 bases from V and 0 bases from J, with 5 bases in between. CDR3 bases: TGTGCCAGCAGCTTAACAGGCTCCTACAATGAGCAGTTCTTC. This encodes CASSLTGSYNEQFF. The full variable domain, completed using reference TRBV7-9 and TRBJ2-1, is DTGVSQNPRHKITKRGQNVTFRCDPISEHNRLYWYRQTLGQGPEFLTYFQNEAQLEKSRLLSDRFSAERPKGSFSTLEIQRTEQGDSAMYLCASSLTGSYNEQFFGPGTRLTVL.

This chain connects TRBV18 to TRBJ2-1, with 7 bases aligning to TRBD2. The CDR3 is made up of 14 amino acids. The germline V gene encodes CDR1 KGHSH and CDR2 LQKENI. After removal of 3 bases from V and 3 bases from J, the junction contained 2 bases not matched to a gene. The CDR3, as DNA: TGTGCCAGCTCACCGGGGAGGGACTACAATGAGCAGTTCTTC. As protein: CASSPGRDYNEQFF.

In this sample, this clone turned up once. The chain carries TRBV29-1 and TRBJ2-3; no clear D gene. Germline values: CDR1 SQVTM, CDR2 ANQGSEA. This CDR3 is built from 13 residues. With 4 bases removed from V and 4 bases from J, the gap between germline ends came to 12 bases. CDR3 nucleotides: TGCAGCGTTGTTAGCCCAGCCCCAGATACGCAGTATTTT. Amino acids: CSVVSPAPDTQYF.

In its sample, this clone was seen a few times. The V call is TRBV3-1 (or the pseudogene TRBV3-2), the J call TRBJ1-6; weak D call: TRBD1 (6 bases). The ends were cut back, 4 bases at V and 11 bases at J, with 18 bases in the middle. This CDR3 spans 15 amino acids. Germline-derived CDR1 and CDR2 are LGHDT and YNNKEL (reference sequence). In nucleotides, the CDR3 is TGTGCCAGCAGCCCACAACAGGGCGGGAGGCCACCCCTCCACTTT. Its translation: CASSPQQGGRPPLHF.